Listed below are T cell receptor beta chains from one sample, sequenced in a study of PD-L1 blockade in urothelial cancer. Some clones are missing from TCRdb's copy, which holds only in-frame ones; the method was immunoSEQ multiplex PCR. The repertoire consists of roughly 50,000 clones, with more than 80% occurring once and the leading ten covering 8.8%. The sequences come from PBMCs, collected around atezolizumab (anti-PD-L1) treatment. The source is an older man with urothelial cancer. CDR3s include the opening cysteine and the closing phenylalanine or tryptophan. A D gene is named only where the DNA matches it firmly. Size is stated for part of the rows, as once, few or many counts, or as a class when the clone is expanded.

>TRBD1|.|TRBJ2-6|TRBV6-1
TGTGCCAGCACTCTGGGGACAGGGGGTACCAACGTCCTGACTTTC
CASTLGTGGTNVLTF
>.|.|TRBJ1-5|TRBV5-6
TGTGCCAGCAGCTTAGGGGTAGGACAGCCCCAGCATTTT
CASSLGVGQPQHF
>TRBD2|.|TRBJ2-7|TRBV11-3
TGTGCCAGCAGCTTGAATCTAGCGGGGGAGCAGTACTTC
CASSLNLAGEQYF
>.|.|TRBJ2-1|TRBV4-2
TGTGCCAGCAGCCAAGTCGGCGGCGGAGGATGGAATGAGCAGTTCTTC
CASSQVGGGGWNEQFF
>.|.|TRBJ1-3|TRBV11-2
TGTGCCAGCAGCTTAGATCCCGTCTCTGGAAACACCATATATTTT
CASSLDPVSGNTIYF
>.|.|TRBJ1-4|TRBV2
TGTGCCAGCAGTGAAAATGAGGGAGGAAAACTGTTTTTT
CASSENEGGKLFF
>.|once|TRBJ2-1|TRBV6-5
TGTGCCAGCAGTGTAGACTATCGAGGGGGACCCTTTTTCTTC
CASSVDYRGGPFFF
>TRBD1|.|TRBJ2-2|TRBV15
TGTGCCACCAGCAGCCCACTGGGCAGGGGGCGCGTCGGGGAGCTGTTTTTT
CATSSPLGRGRVGELFF
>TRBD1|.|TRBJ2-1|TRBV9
TGTGCCAGCAGCGGCCGGGACAGCCAAAACAATGAGCAGTTCTTC
CASSGRDSQNNEQFF
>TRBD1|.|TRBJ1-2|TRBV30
TGTGCCTGGAGTGTACTGGGATTGAATACCGGGACAGGGGGCAACTATGGCTACACCTTC
CAWSVLGLNTGTGGNYGYTF
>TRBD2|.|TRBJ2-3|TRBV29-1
TGCAGCTCGGGGGGGGCTAGCACAGATACGCAGTATTTT
CSSGGASTDTQYF
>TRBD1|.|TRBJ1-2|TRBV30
TGTGCCTGGAGAGGAACAGGGGGCTATGGCTACACCTTC
CAWRGTGGYGYTF
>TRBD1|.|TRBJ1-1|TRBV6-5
TGTGCCAGCAGTTTCTCCTCCGGGACAGTGAACACTGAAGCTTTCTTT
CASSFSSGTVNTEAFF
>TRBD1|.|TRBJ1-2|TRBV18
TGTGCCAGCTCACCGTCCGGGACAGGGGGCGGCTACACCTTC
CASSPSGTGGGYTF
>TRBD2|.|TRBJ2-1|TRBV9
TGTGCCAGCAGCTCCCCCACCGGGCGGGGGGCCTACAATGAGCAGTTCTTC
CASSSPTGRGAYNEQFF